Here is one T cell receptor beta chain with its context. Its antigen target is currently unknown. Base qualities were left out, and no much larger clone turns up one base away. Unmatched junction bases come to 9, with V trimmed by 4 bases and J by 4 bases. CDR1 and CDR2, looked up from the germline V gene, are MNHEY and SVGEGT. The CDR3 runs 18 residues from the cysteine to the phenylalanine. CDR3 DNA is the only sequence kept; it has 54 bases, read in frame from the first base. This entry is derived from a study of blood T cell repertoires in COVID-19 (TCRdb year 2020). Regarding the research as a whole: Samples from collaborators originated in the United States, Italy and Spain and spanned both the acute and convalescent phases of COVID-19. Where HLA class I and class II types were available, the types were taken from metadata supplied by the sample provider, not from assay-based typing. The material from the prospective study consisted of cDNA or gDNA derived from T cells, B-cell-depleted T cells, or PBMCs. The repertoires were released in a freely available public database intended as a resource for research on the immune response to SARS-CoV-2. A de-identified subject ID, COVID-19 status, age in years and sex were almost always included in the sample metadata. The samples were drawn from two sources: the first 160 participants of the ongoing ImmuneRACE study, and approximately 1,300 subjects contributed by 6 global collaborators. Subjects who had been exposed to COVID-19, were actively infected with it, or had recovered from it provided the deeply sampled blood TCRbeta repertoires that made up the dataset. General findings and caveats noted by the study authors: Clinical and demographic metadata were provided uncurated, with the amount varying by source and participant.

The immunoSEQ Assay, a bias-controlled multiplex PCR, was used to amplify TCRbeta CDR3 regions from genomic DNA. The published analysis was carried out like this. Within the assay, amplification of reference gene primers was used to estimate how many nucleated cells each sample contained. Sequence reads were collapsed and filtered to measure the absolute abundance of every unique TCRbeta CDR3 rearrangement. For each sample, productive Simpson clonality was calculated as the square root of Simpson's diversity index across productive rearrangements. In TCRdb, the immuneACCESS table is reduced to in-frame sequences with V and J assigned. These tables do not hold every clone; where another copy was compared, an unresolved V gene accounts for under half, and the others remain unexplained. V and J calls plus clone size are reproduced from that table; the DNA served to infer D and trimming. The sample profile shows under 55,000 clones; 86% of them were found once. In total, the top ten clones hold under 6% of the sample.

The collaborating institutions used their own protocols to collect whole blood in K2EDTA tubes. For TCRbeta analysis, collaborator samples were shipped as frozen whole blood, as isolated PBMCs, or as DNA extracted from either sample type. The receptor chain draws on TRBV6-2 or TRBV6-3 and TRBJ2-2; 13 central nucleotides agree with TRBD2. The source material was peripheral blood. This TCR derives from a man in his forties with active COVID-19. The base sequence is TGTGCCAGCAGTTCACTAGCGGGAGGGCCAATGGGCACCGGGGAGCTGTTTTTT. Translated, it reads CASSSLAGGPMGTGELFF.